This T cell receptor beta chain derives from a study of shared clonotypes between healthy human individuals. Findings of the study overall: Depth of sequencing was expected to influence donor clonotype sharing.

The table came from immunoSEQ multiplex PCR; TCRdb's copy has only in-frame clones and leaves some out. The table has 2 million to 2.5 million clones, 95% seen once. Turning to this clone: The antigen remains unidentified.

The CDR3 length is 13 residues. The V end was cut by 2 bases, the J end by 6 bases, with 10 bases between. The germline gives CDR1 SEHNR, CDR2 FQNEAQ (reference sequence). The J gene is TRBJ1-2, the V gene TRBV7-9; no clear D gene. The sample consisted of naive CD4+ T cells sorted from blood. As for subset: CD45RA+ positively selected. This TCR was sampled from a man younger than 35 in good health. The CDR3 DNA reads TGTGCCAGCAGCTTAAGGGTCGGAGATGGCTACACCTTC. This encodes CASSLRVGDGYTF.